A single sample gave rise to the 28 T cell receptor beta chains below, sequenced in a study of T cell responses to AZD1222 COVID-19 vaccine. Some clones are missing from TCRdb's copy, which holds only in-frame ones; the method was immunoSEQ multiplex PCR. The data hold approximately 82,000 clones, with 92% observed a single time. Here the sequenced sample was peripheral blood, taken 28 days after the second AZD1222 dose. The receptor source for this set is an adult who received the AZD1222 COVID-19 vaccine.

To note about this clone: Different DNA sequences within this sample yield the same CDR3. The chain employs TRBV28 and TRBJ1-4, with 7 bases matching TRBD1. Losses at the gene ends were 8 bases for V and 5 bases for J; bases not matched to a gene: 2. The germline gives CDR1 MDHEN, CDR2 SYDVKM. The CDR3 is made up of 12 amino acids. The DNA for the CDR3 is TGTGCCAGCCAGGGGGGGAATGAAAAACTGTTTTTT. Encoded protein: CASQGGNEKLFF.

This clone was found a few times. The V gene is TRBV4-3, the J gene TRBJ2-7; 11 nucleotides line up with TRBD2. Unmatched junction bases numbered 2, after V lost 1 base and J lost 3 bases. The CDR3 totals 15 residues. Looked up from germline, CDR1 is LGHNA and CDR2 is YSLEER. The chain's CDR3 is CASSQATSGGYEQYF. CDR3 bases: TGCGCCAGCAGCCAAGCCACTAGCGGGGGCTACGAGCAGTACTTC.

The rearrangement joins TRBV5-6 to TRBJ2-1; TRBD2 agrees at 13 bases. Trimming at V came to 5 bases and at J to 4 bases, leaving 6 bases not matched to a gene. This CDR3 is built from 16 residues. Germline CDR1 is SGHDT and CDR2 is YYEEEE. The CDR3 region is CASRMGLAGLYNEQFF. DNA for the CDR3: TGTGCCAGCAGGATGGGACTAGCGGGGCTTTACAATGAGCAGTTCTTC.

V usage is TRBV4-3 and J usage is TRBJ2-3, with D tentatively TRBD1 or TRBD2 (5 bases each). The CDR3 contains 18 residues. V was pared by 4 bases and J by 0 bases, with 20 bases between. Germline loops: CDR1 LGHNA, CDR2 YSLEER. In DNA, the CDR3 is TGCGCCAGCAGCCTAACGGGGCTATATCCGGTTAGCACAGATACGCAGTATTTT. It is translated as CASSLTGLYPVSTDTQYF.

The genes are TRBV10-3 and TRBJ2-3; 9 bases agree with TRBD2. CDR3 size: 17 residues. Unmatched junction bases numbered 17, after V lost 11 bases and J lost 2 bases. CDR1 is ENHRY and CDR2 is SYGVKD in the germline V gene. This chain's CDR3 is CAVGGHSGGMNTDTQYF. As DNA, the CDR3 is TGTGCCGTCGGCGGTCATAGCGGGGGAATGAACACAGATACGCAGTATTTT.

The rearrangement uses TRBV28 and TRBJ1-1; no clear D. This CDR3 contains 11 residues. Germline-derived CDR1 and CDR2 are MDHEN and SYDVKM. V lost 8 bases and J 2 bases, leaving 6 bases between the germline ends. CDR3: CASLGNTEAFF. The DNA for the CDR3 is TGTGCCAGCCTGGGAAACACTGAAGCTTTCTTT.

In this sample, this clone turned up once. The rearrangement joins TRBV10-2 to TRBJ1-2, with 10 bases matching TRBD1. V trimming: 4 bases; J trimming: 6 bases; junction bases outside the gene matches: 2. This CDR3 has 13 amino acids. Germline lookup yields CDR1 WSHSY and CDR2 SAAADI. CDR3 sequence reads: CASSVGQGHGYTF. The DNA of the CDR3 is TGCGCCAGCAGTGTGGGACAGGGGCATGGCTACACCTTC.

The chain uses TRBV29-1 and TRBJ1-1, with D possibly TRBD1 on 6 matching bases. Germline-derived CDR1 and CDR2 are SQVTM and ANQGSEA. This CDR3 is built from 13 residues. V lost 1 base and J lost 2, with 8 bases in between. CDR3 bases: TGCAGCGTTGAAGGGACAGCCAACACTGAAGCTTTCTTT. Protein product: CSVEGTANTEAFF.

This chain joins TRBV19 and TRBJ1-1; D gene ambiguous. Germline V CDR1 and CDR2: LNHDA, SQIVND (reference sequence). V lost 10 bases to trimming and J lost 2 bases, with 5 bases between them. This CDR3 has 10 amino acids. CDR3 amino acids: CATRNTEAFF. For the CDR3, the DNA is TGTGCCACCCGCAACACTGAAGCTTTCTTT.

The CDR3 region is CASRTGLVGGEQFF. The CDR3 bases are TGTGCCAGCAGAACGGGACTAGTTGGGGGTGAGCAGTTCTTC. The rearrangement joins TRBV6-5 to TRBJ2-1; 8 nucleotides agree with TRBD2. Trimming cost V 6 bases and J 9 bases; bases outside gene matches: 10. Germline V gives CDR1 MNHEY, CDR2 SVGAGI. The CDR3 is made up of 14 amino acids.

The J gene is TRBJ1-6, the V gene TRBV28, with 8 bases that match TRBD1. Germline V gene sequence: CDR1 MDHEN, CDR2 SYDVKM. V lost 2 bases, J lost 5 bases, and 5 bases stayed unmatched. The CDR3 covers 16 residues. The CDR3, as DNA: TGTGCCAGCAGTTTAGCGCAGGGGGCAGATAATTCACCCCTCCACTTT. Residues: CASSLAQGADNSPLHF.

CDR3 region: CASSLRGFSSGANVLTF. The CDR3 bases are TGTGCCAGCAGCTTAAGGGGGTTTAGCTCTGGGGCCAACGTCCTGACTTTC. The chain combines TRBV7-8 with TRBJ2-6; weak D call: TRBD1 (6 bases). CDR1 SGHVS and CDR2 FQNEAQ come from the germline V gene. The CDR3 covers 17 residues. V was cut by 2 bases and J by 0 bases, with 11 bases left in between.

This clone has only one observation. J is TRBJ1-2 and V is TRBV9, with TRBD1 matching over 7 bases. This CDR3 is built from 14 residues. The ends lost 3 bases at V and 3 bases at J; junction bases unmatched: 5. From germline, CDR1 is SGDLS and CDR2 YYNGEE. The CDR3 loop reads CASSEGDRDYGYTF. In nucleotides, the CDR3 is TGTGCCAGCAGCGAGGGGGACAGAGACTATGGCTACACCTTC.

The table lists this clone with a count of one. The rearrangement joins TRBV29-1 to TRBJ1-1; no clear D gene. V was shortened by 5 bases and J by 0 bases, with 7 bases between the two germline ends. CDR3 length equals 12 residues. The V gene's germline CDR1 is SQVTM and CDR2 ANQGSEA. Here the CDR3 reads CSVLVVNTEAFF. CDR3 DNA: TGCAGCGTTTTAGTAGTGAACACTGAAGCTTTCTTT.

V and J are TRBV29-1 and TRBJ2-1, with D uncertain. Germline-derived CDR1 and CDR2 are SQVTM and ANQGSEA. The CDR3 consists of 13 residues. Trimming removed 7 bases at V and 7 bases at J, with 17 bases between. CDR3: CSATRPERNEQFF. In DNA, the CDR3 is TGCAGCGCTACCCGGCCCGAGAGGAATGAGCAGTTCTTC.

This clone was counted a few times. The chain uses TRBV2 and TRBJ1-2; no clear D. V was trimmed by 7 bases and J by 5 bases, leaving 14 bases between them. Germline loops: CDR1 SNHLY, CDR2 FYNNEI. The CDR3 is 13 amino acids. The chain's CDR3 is CASTVTRLYGYTF. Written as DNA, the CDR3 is TGTGCCAGCACGGTCACACGCCTTTATGGCTACACCTTC. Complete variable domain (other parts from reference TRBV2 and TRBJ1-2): EPEVTQTPSHQVTQMGQEVILRCVPISNHLYFYWYRQILGQKVEFLVSFYNNEISEKSEIFDDQFSVERPDGSNFTLKIRSTKLEDSAMYFCASTVTRLYGYTFGSGTRLTVV.

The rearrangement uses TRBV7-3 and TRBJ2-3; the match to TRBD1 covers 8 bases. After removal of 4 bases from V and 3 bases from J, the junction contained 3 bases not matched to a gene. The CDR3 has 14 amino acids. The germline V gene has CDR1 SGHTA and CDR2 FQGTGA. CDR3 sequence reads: CASSSGQGTDTQYF. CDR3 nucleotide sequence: TGTGCCAGCAGCTCAGGACAGGGTACAGATACGCAGTATTTT. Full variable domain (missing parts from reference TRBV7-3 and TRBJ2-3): GAGVSQTPSNKVTEKGKYVELRCDPISGHTALYWYRQSLGQGPEFLIYFQGTGAADDSGLPNDRFFAVRPEGSVSTLKIQRTERGDSAVYLCASSSGQGTDTQYFGPGTRLTVL.

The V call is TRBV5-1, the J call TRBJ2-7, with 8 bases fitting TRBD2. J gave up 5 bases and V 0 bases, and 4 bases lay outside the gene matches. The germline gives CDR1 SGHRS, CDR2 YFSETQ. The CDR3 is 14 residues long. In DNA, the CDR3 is TGCGCCAGCAGCTTGGAGTGGCGGGGGGACGAGCAGTACTTC. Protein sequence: CASSLEWRGDEQYF.

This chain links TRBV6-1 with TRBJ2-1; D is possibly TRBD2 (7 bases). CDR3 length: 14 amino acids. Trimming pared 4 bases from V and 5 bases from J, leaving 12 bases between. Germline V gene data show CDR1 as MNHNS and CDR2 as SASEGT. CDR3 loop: CASSGGGPNNEQFF. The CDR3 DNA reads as TGTGCCAGCAGTGGGGGGGGGCCGAACAATGAGCAGTTCTTC.

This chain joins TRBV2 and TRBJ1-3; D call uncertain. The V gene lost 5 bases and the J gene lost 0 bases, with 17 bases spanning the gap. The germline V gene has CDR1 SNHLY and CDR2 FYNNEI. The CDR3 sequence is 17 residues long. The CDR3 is CASSPDFTPSSGNTIYF. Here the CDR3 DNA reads TGTGCCAGCAGTCCAGACTTCACTCCTAGCTCTGGAAACACCATATATTTT.

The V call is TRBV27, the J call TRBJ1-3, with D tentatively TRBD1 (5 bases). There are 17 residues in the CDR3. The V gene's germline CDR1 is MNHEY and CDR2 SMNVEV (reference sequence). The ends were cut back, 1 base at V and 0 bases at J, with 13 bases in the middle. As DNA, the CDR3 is TGTGCCAGCAGTTTATTCGGGGGGTGGCGCTCTGGAAACACCATATATTTT. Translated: CASSLFGGWRSGNTIYF.

The CDR3 reads CASSNHGTVGNTIYF. The DNA of the CDR3 is TGTGCCAGCAGTAATCACGGGACAGTTGGAAACACCATATATTTT. This rearrangement joins TRBV6-5 to TRBJ1-3; 7 bases map to TRBD1. V lost 5 bases and J lost 3; bases outside the gene matches: 7. This CDR3 has 15 residues. Germline values: CDR1 MNHEY, CDR2 SVGAGI.

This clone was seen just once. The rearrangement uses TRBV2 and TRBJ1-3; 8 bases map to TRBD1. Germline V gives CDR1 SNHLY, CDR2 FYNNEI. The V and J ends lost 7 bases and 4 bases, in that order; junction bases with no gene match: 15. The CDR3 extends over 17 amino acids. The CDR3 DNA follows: TGTGCCAGCATGGGGGGGACAGGCCAAAGCTCGGGAAACACCATATATTTT. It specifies CASMGGTGQSSGNTIYF.

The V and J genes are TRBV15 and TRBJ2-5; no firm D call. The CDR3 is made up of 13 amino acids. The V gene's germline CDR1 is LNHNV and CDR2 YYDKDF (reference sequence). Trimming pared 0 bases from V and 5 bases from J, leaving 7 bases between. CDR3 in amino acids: CATSRDLGETQYF. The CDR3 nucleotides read TGTGCCACCAGCAGAGATCTGGGGGAGACCCAGTACTTC.

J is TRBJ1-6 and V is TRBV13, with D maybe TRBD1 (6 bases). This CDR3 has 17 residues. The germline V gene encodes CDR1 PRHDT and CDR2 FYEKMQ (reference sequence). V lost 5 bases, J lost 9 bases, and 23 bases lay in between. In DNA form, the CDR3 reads TGTGCCAGCAGCGGGGACCCACAGGGTGGTAATGGTTCACCCCTCCACTTT. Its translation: CASSGDPQGGNGSPLHF.

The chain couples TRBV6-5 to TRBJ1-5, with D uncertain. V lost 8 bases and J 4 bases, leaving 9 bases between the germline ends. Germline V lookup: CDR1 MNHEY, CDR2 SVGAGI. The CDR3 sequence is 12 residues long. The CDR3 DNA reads TGTGCCAGCGAATCGGGGAATCAGCCCCAGCATTTT. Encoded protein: CASESGNQPQHF.

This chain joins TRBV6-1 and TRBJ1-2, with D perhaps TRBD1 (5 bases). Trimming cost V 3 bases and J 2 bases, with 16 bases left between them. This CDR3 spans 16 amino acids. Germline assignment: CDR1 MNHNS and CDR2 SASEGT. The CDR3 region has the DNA TGTGCCAGCAGTGAGTTCATCAGGGTGCCAAACTATGGCTACACCTTC. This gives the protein CASSEFIRVPNYGYTF.

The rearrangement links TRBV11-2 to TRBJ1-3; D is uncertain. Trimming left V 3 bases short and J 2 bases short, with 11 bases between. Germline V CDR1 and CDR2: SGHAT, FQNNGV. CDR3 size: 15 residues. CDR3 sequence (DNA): TGTGCCAGCAGCTTCACTAGAGAGGCTGGAAACACCATATATTTT. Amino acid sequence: CASSFTREAGNTIYF.